This entry features one T cell receptor beta chain sequence. Its antigen is unknown. There are no base qualities to consult, and no much larger clone falls within one base. Based on the germline V gene, the CDR1 and CDR2 sequences are SGDLS and YYNGEE. The CDR3 holds 15 amino acids from the cysteine to the phenylalanine. The sequence is cut down to CDR3 DNA, 45 bases in frame from base 1. At the junction V is shortened by 5 bases and J by 7 bases; bases outside the gene matches: 14. Preparation of the library involved PCR. TCR sequencing of DNA from cultured CD4+ T cells used the Oncomine TCR Beta short-read assay at the Johns Hopkins FTIC core. The QIAamp micro DNA kit was used to extract genomic DNA from the cultured CD4+ T cells. The Oncomine TCR Beta libraries from cultured CD4+ T cells were pooled using unique dual indexes and then sequenced on an Illumina iSeq 100. The authors' analysis ran thus. Non-productive sequences were removed, and CDR3s that did not start with C, did not end with F or W, or were shorter than 7 amino acids were discarded. The MANAFEST web application identified antigen-specific clonotypes by comparing peptide-stimulated wells against reference wells and other culture wells. For a clone to be called positive, the clone needed an FDR below 0.05, an odds ratio above 5, and a productive frequency above 0.1% in at least two of three replicate wells. Clonotypes that were significantly expanded in both SARS-CoV-2 spike wells and at least one common cold coronavirus spike condition were defined as cross-reactive. Levenshtein distances (stringdist) and unrooted phylogenetic trees (ape) in R version 3.6.1 were used to assess CDR3 homology. TCRdb ran its own pipeline on the public reads, namely fastp trimming at Q25 and MiXCR clone calling, and kept in-frame beta chains. Records with the same CDR3 protein are collapsed into one entry carrying the most frequent genes and DNA. Here the V and J calls rest on TCRdb's processing, not on the authors' analysis. The sample table shows over 12,000 distinct CDR3 sequences, and around 45% are seen once. The top ten clonotypes cover more than 15% of the sample.

This entry comes from a study of vaccination and CD4 T cells after COVID-19 (dated 2022 in TCRdb). For the study in its entirety: SARS-CoV-2 positivity had been established in the convalescent patients by nasal swab PCR, and mild disease was recorded in some 10 of these patients and severe disease in one. The convalescent cohort comprised six males and four females, including two Hispanic individuals, seven Caucasians, two Asians and one multiracial person. Participants received two doses of either the Pfizer-BioNTech BNT162b2 vaccine (n=8) or the Moderna mRNA-1273 vaccine (n=2). Post-COVID blood samples from convalescent patients were collected a median of around 100 days after diagnosis, with a range of 35 to 161 days. Post-vaccine blood samples were obtained a median of about 72 days after the second vaccine dose, with a range of about 12 to 241 days. For stimulating the cultures, overlapping spike peptide pools were used, derived from SARS-CoV-2 as well as from the common cold coronaviruses HCoV-NL63, HCoV-OC43 and HCoV-229E. Control cultures used a CEFX viral epitope pool as positive control, an HIV-1 Nef peptide pool as negative control, or no peptide. In 10 COVID-19 convalescent patients and a handful of infection-naive healthy vaccine recipients, researchers compared the spike-specific CD4+ TCR repertoire from before mRNA vaccination with the repertoire from after.

In the paper's terms, the treatment or condition label means: roughly 10-day PBMC culture with coronavirus spike peptide pools or control peptides (ViraFEST assay). To expand antigen-specific T cells with peptide pools and then pick out the expanded clonotypes through TCR sequencing, the study relied on the ViraFEST assay. The positive SARS-CoV-2 PCR tests of the convalescent patients were dated from March to December 2020, before the Alpha, Beta and Delta variants emerged in the United States. More than 1.5 million PBMCs per well were cultured in IMDM with roughly 5.5% human AB serum and roughly 9.3 IU/ml IL-2, plus 10 ug/ml peptide pools. Half of the culture medium was replaced with fresh IL-2-containing medium on days 3 and 7. Once the cells had been in culture for roughly 10 days, the EasySep CD4+ T cell isolation kit was used to isolate CD4+ T cells by negative selection. Ficoll-Paque Plus gradient centrifugation was used to isolate PBMCs from whole blood, and the isolated PBMCs were then either used fresh or cryopreserved at -140C. Each culture condition was generally run in triplicate wells.

The investigation overall reported the following: An increase in the median number of SARS-CoV-2-reactive clonotypes from around 20 after infection to about 39 after vaccination was observed, but the change was not found to be significant. In convalescent patients, a median approximately 90% of post-vaccine SARS-CoV-2-reactive clones were detected only after vaccination, suggesting vaccine-specific priming. The number of convalescent patients in the study was relatively small, and the study did not examine early timepoints following natural infection. Nearly all vaccine-specific clones in convalescent patients (304 of 307) were mono-reactive for SARS-CoV-2 spike rather than cross-reactive with common cold coronaviruses.

This sequence was found in a human donor with COVID-19. The material sequenced was cultured CD4+ T cells from blood. The V and J genes are TRBV9 and TRBJ1-2, and TRBD1 matches 7 of the central bases. The CDR3 region reads CASRGGQSSLFGYTF. The sequence in DNA is TGTGCCAGCAGGGGGGGACAGTCCTCTTTATTTGGCTACACCTTC.